Described below is a single T cell receptor beta chain sequence and its context. The table came from immunoSEQ multiplex PCR; TCRdb's copy has only in-frame clones and leaves some out. The profile shows about 330,000 clones, approximately 90% of them singletons. This study enrolled people aged about 18 to 100 from around 26 US geographic areas. Cohorts were based on clinical histories the participants reported. What the recovered Cohort 3 donors had was two negative PCRs, clearance, or symptom resolution. With V trimmed by 5 bases and J by 2 bases, 8 bases remained unmatched. Looked up from germline, CDR1 is SGHVS and CDR2 is FNYEAQ. The CDR3 sequence is 17 residues long. The data originate from a study of blood T cell repertoires in COVID-19.

This TCR derives from a woman aged 25-40 years who had recovered from COVID-19. V usage is TRBV7-6 and J usage is TRBJ2-7, with TRBD2 identical over 14 bases. Material: PBMCs or T cells enriched from blood (not recorded which). CDR3 coding DNA: TGTGCCAGCAGCCAGGGACTAGCGGGGGCGGGTCCCTACGAGCAGTACTTC. It is translated as CASSQGLAGAGPYEQYF.